This TCR beta chain is from a study of T cells in Graves' hyperthyroidism and ophthalmopathy. General study findings and limits: In validation, the model predicted ophthalmopathy. These predictions came a median approximately six months before onset.

There were TCR beta CDR3 regions amplified from RNA transcripts. Using the HTBI primer set, a first-round RT-PCR was run on the TCR CDR3. TCRdb reprocessed the multiplex PCR reads with MiXCR, giving one entry per CDR3 protein. The sample yields about 620,000 distinct CDR3 sequences, around 15% seen once. The trim removed 0 bases at V and 2 bases at J, leaving 3 bases unmatched. The germline V gene has CDR1 SGDLS and CDR2 YYNGEE. The CDR3 covers 16 residues. Note on this clonotype: The antigen is unknown.

The rearrangement uses TRBV9 and TRBJ2-1; TRBD2 agrees at 9 bases. This TCR derives from a woman aged 25 to 39 with Graves' hyperthyroidism. Material for sequencing was blood. CDR3 in amino acids: CASSVDGTSTYNEQFF. The CDR3 nucleotides read TGTGCCAGCAGCGTAGACGGGACTAGCACCTACAATGAGCAGTTCTTC.